This T cell receptor beta chain was recovered during a study of T cell repertoires in cytomegalovirus infection. TCRdb reprocessed the reads via MiXCR and lists one record per CDR3 protein. The sample lists around 180,000 distinct CDR3 sequences, roughly 27% occurring once. CDR3 size: 16 residues. Germline V lookup: CDR1 SGHDN, CDR2 FVKESK. After removal of 3 bases from V and 4 bases from J, the junction contained 6 bases not matched to a gene. In its sample, this clonotype was seen a few times. This TCR came from a human donor in good health (CMV status not recorded). Some clones in this sample may be carry-over from other donors' samples. This sequence joins TRBV14 and TRBJ1-6; 7 bases are a match to TRBD1. Sequences were obtained from PBMCs. CDR3 sequence (DNA): TGTGCCAGCAGCCATCGTGGGACAGTGTATAATTCACCCCTCCACTTT. It specifies CASSHRGTVYNSPLHF.